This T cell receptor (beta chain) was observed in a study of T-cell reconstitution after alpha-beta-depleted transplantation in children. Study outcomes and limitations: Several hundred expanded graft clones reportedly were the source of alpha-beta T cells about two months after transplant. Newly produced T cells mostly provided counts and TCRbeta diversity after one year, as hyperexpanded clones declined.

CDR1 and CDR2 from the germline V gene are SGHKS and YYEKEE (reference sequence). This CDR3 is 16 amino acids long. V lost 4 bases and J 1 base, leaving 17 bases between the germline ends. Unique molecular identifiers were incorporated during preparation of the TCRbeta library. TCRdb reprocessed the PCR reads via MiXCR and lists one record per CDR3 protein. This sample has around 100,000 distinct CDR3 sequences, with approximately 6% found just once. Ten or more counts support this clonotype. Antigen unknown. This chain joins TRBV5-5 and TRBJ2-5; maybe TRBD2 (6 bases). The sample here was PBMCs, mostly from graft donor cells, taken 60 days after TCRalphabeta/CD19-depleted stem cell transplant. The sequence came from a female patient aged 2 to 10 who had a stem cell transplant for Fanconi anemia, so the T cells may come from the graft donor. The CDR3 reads CASSLRLVVGQETQYF. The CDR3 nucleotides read TGTGCCAGCAGCCTACGACTAGTAGTAGGCCAAGAGACCCAGTACTTC.